The entry below describes one T cell receptor beta chain. Its specificity is unknown. V shed 1 base, J shed 6 bases, and the junction held 6 bases outside the gene matches. The germline CDR1 and CDR2 sequences are SGHDT and YYEEEE. The CDR3 is 17 residues long. Synthetic analogs of TCR templates were spiked into every PCR. Some clones are missing from TCRdb's copy, which holds only in-frame ones; the method was immunoSEQ multiplex PCR. The data hold some 56,000 clones, with 85% to 90% observed a single time. Time point in this sample: pretreatment peripheral blood. This entry belongs to a study of PD-L1 blockade in urothelial cancer. Study information: It was in the mid-2010s that patients started atezolizumab at 1,200 mg intravenously every 3 weeks. The study's findings and limits: Clonality of blood TCR below the median before treatment predicted better survival.

This clonotype was sampled from a man aged 65 to 85 with urothelial cancer. Source: PBMCs, taken around atezolizumab (anti-PD-L1) treatment. The rearrangement joins TRBV5-6 to TRBJ2-1; 14 bases line up with TRBD2. Here the CDR3 reads CASSLYTTSGGVNEQFF. CDR3 sequence (DNA): TGTGCCAGCAGCTTGTATACGACTAGCGGGGGGGTCAATGAGCAGTTCTTC.